These 18 T cell receptor beta chains were all obtained from the same sample, sequenced in a study. Via MiXCR, TCRdb re-called the RT-PCR reads, giving one row per CDR3 protein. The sample shows about 680,000 distinct CDR3 sequences, around 14% of them seen only once. Input material: memory CD4+ T cells from blood. The receptors here all came from a female donor in good health, serving as a healthy control.

Turning to this clonotype: A read error is possible here, since a much larger clone lies one base away. The chain combines TRBV7-9 with TRBJ1-1; 7 positions agree with TRBD1. Germline V CDR1 and CDR2: SEHNR, FQNEAQ (reference sequence). This CDR3 is 13 amino acids long. Trimming took 5 bases from V and 3 from J; bases not matched to a gene: 3. The CDR3 is CASSPQGYTEAFF. The CDR3 region has the DNA TGTGCCAGCAGCCCACAGGGGTACACTGAAGCTTTCTTT.

This clonotype was counted at least ten times. This chain links TRBV5-1 with TRBJ1-2, with D perhaps matching TRBD1 (5 bases). The CDR3 has 12 amino acids. CDR1 SGHRS and CDR2 YFSETQ come from the germline V gene. The V gene lost 4 bases and the J gene lost 6 bases, with 10 bases spanning the gap. In DNA, the CDR3 is TGCGCCAGCAGCCAACAGGAGGATGGCTACACCTTC. Its protein product is CASSQQEDGYTF. Complete variable domain (other parts from reference TRBV5-1 and TRBJ1-2): KAGVTQTPRYLIKTRGQQVTLSCSPISGHRSVSWYQQTPGQGLQFLFEYFSETQRNKGNFPGRFSGRQFSNSRSEMNVSTLELGDSALYLCASSQQEDGYTFGSGTRLTVV.

In this sample, this clonotype turned up many times. This chain uses TRBV20-1 with TRBJ2-7, with D perhaps being TRBD1 or TRBD2 (5 bases each). Germline V gives CDR1 DFQATT, CDR2 SNEGSKA (reference sequence). The V and J ends lost 1 base and 0 bases respectively, with 22 bases between them. The CDR3 sequence is 18 residues long. The CDR3 here is CSARGIGTSGESSYEQYF. The CDR3 DNA follows: TGCAGTGCTAGAGGTATCGGGACCAGCGGAGAGAGCTCCTACGAGCAGTACTTC.

V and J are TRBV28 and TRBJ2-7; TRBD1 might be the D (6 bases). Looked up from germline, CDR1 is MDHEN and CDR2 is SYDVKM. The CDR3 has 11 residues. The ends were cut back, 5 bases at V and 9 bases at J, with 11 bases in the middle. CDR3: CASSQGNWQYF. In nucleotides, the CDR3 is TGTGCCAGCAGTCAGGGGAACTGGCAGTACTTC.

The chain carries TRBV7-9 and TRBJ2-1; 9 positions match TRBD2. CDR1 and CDR2 (germline): SEHNR, FQNEAQ (reference sequence). V dropped 5 bases and J dropped 4; count of bases not matched to a gene: 9. The CDR3 contains 16 residues. CDR3 DNA sequence: TGTGCCAGCAGCCCACCCGGGCGGGAGGGTTACAATGAGCAGTTCTTC. Translating gives CASSPPGREGYNEQFF.

A few counts support this clonotype. The rearrangement uses TRBV7-2 and TRBJ2-5, with TRBD2 identical over 11 bases. The CDR3 is 16 residues long. The V gene end was trimmed by 4 bases and the J gene end by 4 bases; junction bases not matched to a gene: 8. Germline-derived CDR1 and CDR2 are SGHTA and FQGNSA. The CDR3 loop reads CASSSMVAGGLETQYF. The DNA of the CDR3 is TGTGCCAGCAGCTCCATGGTAGCGGGGGGGCTAGAGACCCAGTACTTC. Full variable domain (missing parts from reference TRBV7-2 and TRBJ2-5): GAGVSQSPSNKVTEKGKDVELRCDPISGHTALYWYRQSLGQGLEFLIYFQGNSAPDKSGLPSDRFSAERTGGSVSTLTIQRTQQEDSAVYLCASSSMVAGGLETQYFGPGTRLLVL.

Concerning this clonotype: A junction end diverges from the germline sequence, so it may reflect a read error. The V and J genes are TRBV18 and TRBJ1-4; D gene uncertain. The CDR3 consists of 13 residues. Per germline, CDR1 KGHSH and CDR2 LQKENI. This CDR3 reads CASSPTNKALVLF. The CDR3 DNA reads as TGTGCCAGCTCACCTACAAACAAGGCTCTCGTCCTATTT.

This chain joins TRBV5-1 and TRBJ1-1; no reliable D call. The germline V gene encodes CDR1 SGHRS and CDR2 YFSETQ. This CDR3 region has 14 residues. V was clipped by 6 bases and J by 7 bases, with 19 bases between them. CDR3 DNA sequence: TGCGCCAGCAACCTTAAAGGAAAGGAAGGTGAAGCTTTCTTT. Translating it yields CASNLKGKEGEAFF. Complete variable domain (other parts from reference TRBV5-1 and TRBJ1-1): KAGVTQTPRYLIKTRGQQVTLSCSPISGHRSVSWYQQTPGQGLQFLFEYFSETQRNKGNFPGRFSGRQFSNSRSEMNVSTLELGDSALYLCASNLKGKEGEAFFGQGTRLTVV.

The chain combines TRBV5-1 with TRBJ1-4; D may be TRBD1 (6 bases). Germline V gene lookup returns CDR1 SGHRS and CDR2 YFSETQ. The CDR3 has 15 residues. Trimming took 4 bases from V and 8 from J, leaving 18 bases between them. CDR3: CASSAPGTRDEKLFF. CDR3 in DNA: TGCGCCAGCAGCGCGCCCGGGACAAGGGACGAAAAACTGTTTTTT.

As to this clonotype: A read error may explain this, as a much larger clone is one base away. The rearrangement links TRBV5-1 to TRBJ2-1, with unresolved D. The V gene's germline CDR1 is SGHRS and CDR2 YFSETQ. The CDR3 extends over 16 amino acids. V dropped 3 bases and J dropped 7 bases, with 20 bases sitting between them. The CDR3, as DNA: TGCGCCAGCAGCTGCCAGAACGTACCTAAGGAGAATGAGCAGTTCTTC. Translating gives CASSCQNVPKENEQFF.

J is TRBJ1-4 and V is TRBV12-3 or TRBV12-4; a possible D gene is TRBD1 (5 bases). The V end lost 2 bases, the J end lost 10 bases, and 11 bases lay between the germline ends. This CDR3 has 13 residues. For the CDR3, the DNA is TGTGCCAGCAGTTTATCGGTCGGGGGAAAACTGTTTTTT. This translates into CASSLSVGGKLFF.

The table lists this clonotype with many counts. V usage is TRBV29-1 and J usage is TRBJ2-1; the D call may be TRBD1 or TRBD2 (5 bases each). In germline, CDR1 is SQVTM, CDR2 ANQGSEA. The CDR3 covers 12 residues. Deletions cut 7 bases from V and 12 bases from J, with 19 bases between. The CDR3 sequence: CSASGTASWQFF. CDR3 DNA: TGCAGCGCTTCCGGGACCGCGAGTTGGCAGTTCTTC.

This clonotype showed up many times. This sequence joins TRBV6-5 and TRBJ2-3, with TRBD1 matching over 7 bases. CDR3 length: 15 residues. Germline CDR1 reads MNHEY; CDR2 reads SVGAGI. The ends lost 0 bases at V and 2 bases at J; junction bases unmatched: 2. CDR3 region: CASSYSQGFTDTQYF. Here the CDR3 DNA reads TGTGCCAGCAGTTACTCACAGGGGTTCACAGATACGCAGTATTTT.

This clonotype was seen more than once but under ten times. The chain joins TRBV27 to TRBJ2-3, with 9 bases aligning to TRBD2. The CDR3 is 16 amino acids. CDR1 and CDR2 (germline): MNHEY, SMNVEV (reference sequence). V lost 5 bases to trimming and J lost 1 base; unmatched junction nucleotides: 7. Written as DNA, the CDR3 is TGTGCCAGCAGTCCAGCCATAGCGGGGGGCACAGATACGCAGTATTTT. It is translated as CASSPAIAGGTDTQYF.

This clonotype was counted ten times or more. The chain employs TRBV12-3 or TRBV12-4 and TRBJ2-2; 11 bases are a match to TRBD2. The V segment lost 6 bases and the J segment 4 bases; nucleotides outside the gene matches: 13. This CDR3 spans 18 amino acids. The CDR3 loop reads CASSSLRGTSGTTGELFF. Here the CDR3 DNA reads TGTGCCAGCAGCTCCCTCCGGGGGACTAGCGGAACCACCGGGGAGCTGTTTTTT.

This clonotype has more than one count but fewer than ten. V gene TRBV19 combines with J gene TRBJ1-6; D ambiguous. CDR1 and CDR2 (germline): LNHDA, SQIVND (reference sequence). This CDR3 is 16 amino acids long. V was pared by 3 bases and J by 3 bases, with 12 bases between. As DNA, the CDR3 is TGTGCCAGTAGTATCGCTGGGCGCTACTATAATTCACCCCTCCACTTT. Amino acids: CASSIAGRYYNSPLHF.

The J gene is TRBJ2-1, the V gene TRBV18; tentative D call: TRBD2 (6 bases). V lost 3 bases to trimming and J lost 4 bases, with 13 bases between them. CDR3 length: 15 amino acids. Germline V gene data show CDR1 as KGHSH and CDR2 as LQKENI. In DNA, the CDR3 is TGTGCCAGCTCACCGGAGGGGAAGGGGTACAATGAGCAGTTCTTC. Its protein is CASSPEGKGYNEQFF. Complete variable domain (other parts from reference TRBV18 and TRBJ2-1): NAGVMQNPRHLVRRRGQEARLRCSPMKGHSHVYWYRQLPEEGLKFMVYLQKENIIDESGMPKERFSAEFPKEGPSILRIQQVVRGDSAAYFCASSPEGKGYNEQFFGPGTRLTVL.

Ten or more counts support this clonotype. The V call is TRBV5-5, the J call TRBJ2-7; perhaps TRBD2 as D (5 bases). The germline CDR1 and CDR2 sequences are SGHKS and YYEKEE (reference sequence). Trimming cost V 0 bases and J 0 bases, with 7 bases left between them. This CDR3 has 14 amino acids. CDR3 region: CASSLEGVSYEQYF. DNA of the CDR3: TGTGCCAGCAGCTTGGAGGGAGTCTCCTACGAGCAGTACTTC. Full variable domain (rest looked up from reference TRBV5-5 and TRBJ2-7): DAGVTQSPTHLIKTRGQQVTLRCSPISGHKSVSWYQQVLGQGPQFIFQYYEKEERGRGNFPDRFSARQFPNYSSELNVNALLLGDSALYLCASSLEGVSYEQYFGPGTRLTVT.